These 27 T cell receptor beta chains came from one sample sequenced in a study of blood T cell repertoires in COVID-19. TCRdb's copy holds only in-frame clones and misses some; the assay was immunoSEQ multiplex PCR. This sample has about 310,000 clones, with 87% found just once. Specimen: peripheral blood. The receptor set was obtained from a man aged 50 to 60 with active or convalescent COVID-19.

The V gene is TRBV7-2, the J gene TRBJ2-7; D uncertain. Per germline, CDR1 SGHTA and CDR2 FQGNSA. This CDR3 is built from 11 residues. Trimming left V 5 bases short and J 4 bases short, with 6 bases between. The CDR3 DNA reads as TGTGCCAGCAGCCGTAATTACGAGCAGTACTTC. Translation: CASSRNYEQYF.

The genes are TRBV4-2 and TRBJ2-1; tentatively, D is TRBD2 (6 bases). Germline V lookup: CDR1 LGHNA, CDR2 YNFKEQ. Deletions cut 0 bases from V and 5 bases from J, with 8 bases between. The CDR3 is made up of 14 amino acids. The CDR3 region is CASSQEGRNNEQFF. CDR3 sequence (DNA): TGTGCCAGCAGCCAAGAAGGGAGGAACAATGAGCAGTTCTTC.

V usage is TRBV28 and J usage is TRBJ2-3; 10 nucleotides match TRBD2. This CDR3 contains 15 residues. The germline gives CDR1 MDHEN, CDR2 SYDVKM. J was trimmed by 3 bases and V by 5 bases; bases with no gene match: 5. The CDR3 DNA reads TGTGCCAGCAGTGTACCGGGACTAGCGACAGATACGCAGTATTTT. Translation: CASSVPGLATDTQYF.

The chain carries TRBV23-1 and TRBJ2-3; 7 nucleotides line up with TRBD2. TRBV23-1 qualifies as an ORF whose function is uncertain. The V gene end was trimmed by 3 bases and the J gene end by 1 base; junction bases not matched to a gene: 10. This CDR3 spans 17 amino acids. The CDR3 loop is CASSHPAPGLRTDTQYF. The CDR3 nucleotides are TGCGCCAGCAGTCACCCAGCTCCGGGACTACGCACAGATACGCAGTATTTT.

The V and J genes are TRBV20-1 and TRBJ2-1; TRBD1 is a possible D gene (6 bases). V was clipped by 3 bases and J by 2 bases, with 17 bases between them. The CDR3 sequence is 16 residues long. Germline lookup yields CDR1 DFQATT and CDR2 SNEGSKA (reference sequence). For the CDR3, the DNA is TGCAGTGCTAGTTCCTACCGGGACACCGCCTACAATGAGCAGTTCTTC. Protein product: CSASSYRDTAYNEQFF.

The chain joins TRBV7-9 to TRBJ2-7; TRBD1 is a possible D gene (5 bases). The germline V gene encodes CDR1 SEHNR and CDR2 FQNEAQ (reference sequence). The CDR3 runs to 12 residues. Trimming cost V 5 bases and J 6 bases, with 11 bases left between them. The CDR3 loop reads CASSRQGSEQYF. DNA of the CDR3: TGTGCCAGCAGCCGCCAGGGCTCCGAGCAGTACTTC.

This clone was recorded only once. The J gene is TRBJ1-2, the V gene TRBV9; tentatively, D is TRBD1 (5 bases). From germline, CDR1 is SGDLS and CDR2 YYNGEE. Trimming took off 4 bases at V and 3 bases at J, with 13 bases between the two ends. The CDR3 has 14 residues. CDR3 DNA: TGTGCCAGCAGCCTCTCCGGGGGTGACTATGGCTACACCTTC. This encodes CASSLSGGDYGYTF. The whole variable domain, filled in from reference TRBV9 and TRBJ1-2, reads DSGVTQTPKHLITATGQRVTLRCSPRSGDLSVYWYQQSLDQGLQFLIQYYNGEERAKGNILERFSAQQFPDLHSELNLSSLELGDSALYFCASSLSGGDYGYTFGSGTRLTVV.

The CDR3 loop is CASSEDRDPGTNEKLFF. DNA for the CDR3: TGCGCCAGCAGCGAAGACAGGGATCCCGGAACTAATGAAAAACTGTTTTTT. The chain combines TRBV10-2 with TRBJ1-4; 7 bases agree with TRBD1. In germline, CDR1 is WSHSY, CDR2 SAAADI. The CDR3 sequence is 17 residues long. V trimming: 6 bases; J trimming: 1 base; junction bases outside the gene matches: 11.

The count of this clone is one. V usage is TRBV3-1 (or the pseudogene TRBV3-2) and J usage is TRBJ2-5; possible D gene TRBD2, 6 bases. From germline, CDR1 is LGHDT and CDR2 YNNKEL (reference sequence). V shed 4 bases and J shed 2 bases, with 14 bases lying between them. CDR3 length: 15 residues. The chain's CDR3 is CASSPSGTPQETQYF. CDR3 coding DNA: TGTGCCAGCAGCCCCTCCGGGACTCCTCAAGAGACCCAGTACTTC.

CDR3 sequence reads: CAYPAGTDIGMVNTEAFF. Here the CDR3 DNA reads TGTGCCTACCCAGCCGGGACAGATATAGGCATGGTGAACACTGAAGCTTTCTTT. The gene calls are TRBV30 and TRBJ1-1; 7 nucleotides match TRBD1. J lost 0 bases, V lost 7 bases, and 20 bases had no gene match. The CDR3 spans 18 residues. CDR1 GTSNPN and CDR2 SVGIG come from the germline V gene (reference sequence).

This CDR3 reads CASSSGFYTDTQYF. CDR3 coding DNA: TGTGCCAGCAGCTCGGGTTTTTACACAGATACGCAGTATTTT. The chain combines TRBV7-9 with TRBJ2-3; unclear D gene. In germline, CDR1 is SEHNR, CDR2 FQNEAQ (reference sequence). V lost 4 bases and J lost 2, with 10 bases in between. The CDR3 has 14 amino acids.

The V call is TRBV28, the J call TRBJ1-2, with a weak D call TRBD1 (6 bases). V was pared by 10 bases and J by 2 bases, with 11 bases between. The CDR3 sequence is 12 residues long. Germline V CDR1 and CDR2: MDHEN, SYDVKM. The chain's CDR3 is CATGGQNYGYTF. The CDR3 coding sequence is TGTGCCACCGGGGGGCAGAACTATGGCTACACCTTC.

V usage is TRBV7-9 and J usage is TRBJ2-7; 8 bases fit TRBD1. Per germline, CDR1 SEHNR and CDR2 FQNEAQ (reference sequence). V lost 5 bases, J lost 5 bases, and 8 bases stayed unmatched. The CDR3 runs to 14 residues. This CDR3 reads CASSPGQGINEQYF. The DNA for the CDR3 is TGTGCCAGCAGCCCTGGACAGGGTATCAACGAGCAGTACTTC.

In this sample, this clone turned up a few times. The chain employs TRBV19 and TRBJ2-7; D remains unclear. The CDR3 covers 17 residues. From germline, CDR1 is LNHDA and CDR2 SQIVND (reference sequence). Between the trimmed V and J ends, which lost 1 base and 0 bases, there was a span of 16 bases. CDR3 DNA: TGTGCCAGTAGTATAGGCCCAATGTGGGCTCGCTCCTACGAGCAGTACTTC. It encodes CASSIGPMWARSYEQYF. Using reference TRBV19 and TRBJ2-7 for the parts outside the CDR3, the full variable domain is DGGITQSPKYLFRKEGQNVTLSCEQNLNHDAMYWYRQDPGQGLRLIYYSQIVNDFQKGDIAEGYSVSREKKESFPLTVTSAQKNPTAFYLCASSIGPMWARSYEQYFGPGTRLTVT.

The CDR3 reads CASSRTSYEQYF. The DNA for the CDR3 is TGTGCCAGCAGCCGGACATCCTACGAGCAGTACTTC. This rearrangement joins TRBV11-2 to TRBJ2-7; maybe TRBD1 (5 bases). The germline V and J ends were trimmed by 5 bases and 1 base, with 6 bases remaining between them. CDR3 length equals 12 residues. Germline CDR1 reads SGHAT; CDR2 reads FQNNGV.

This CDR3 is CASSQGGGQPQHF. The CDR3 DNA follows: TGTGCCAGCAGCCAAGGGGGGGGGCAGCCCCAGCATTTT. The chain links TRBV3-1 (or the pseudogene TRBV3-2) to TRBJ1-5, with D possibly matching TRBD1 (5 bases). This CDR3 spans 13 amino acids. V shed 1 base and J shed 7 bases, with 8 bases lying between them. In germline, CDR1 is LGHDT, CDR2 YNNKEL (reference sequence).

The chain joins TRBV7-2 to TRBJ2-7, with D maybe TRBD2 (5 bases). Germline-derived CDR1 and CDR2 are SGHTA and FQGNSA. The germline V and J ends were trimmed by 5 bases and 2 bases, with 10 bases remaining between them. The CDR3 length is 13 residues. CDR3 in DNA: TGTGCCAGCAGCACGAGGGTTGCCTACGAGCAGTACTTC. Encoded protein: CASSTRVAYEQYF.

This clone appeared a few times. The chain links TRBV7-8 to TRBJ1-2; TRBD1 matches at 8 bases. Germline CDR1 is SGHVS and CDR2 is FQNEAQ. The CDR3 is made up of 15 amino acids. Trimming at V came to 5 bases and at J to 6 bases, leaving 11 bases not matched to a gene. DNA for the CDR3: TGTGCCAGCAGCCCTGAACCGACAGGGGAAGATGGCTACACCTTC. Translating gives CASSPEPTGEDGYTF.

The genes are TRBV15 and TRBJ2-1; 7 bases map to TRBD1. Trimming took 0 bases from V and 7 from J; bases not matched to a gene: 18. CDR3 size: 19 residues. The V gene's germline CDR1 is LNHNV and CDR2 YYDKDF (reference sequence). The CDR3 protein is CATSRDLNRGRVLWNEQFF. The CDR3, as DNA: TGTGCCACCAGCAGAGATCTTAATAGGGGGCGCGTCCTATGGAATGAGCAGTTCTTC.

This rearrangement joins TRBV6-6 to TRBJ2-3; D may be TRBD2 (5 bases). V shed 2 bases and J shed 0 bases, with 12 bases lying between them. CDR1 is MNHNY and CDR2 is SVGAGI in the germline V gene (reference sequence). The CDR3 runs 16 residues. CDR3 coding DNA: TGTGCCAGCAGTTACCGAACTAGATCTAGCACAGATACGCAGTATTTT. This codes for CASSYRTRSSTDTQYF.

As DNA, the CDR3 is TGTGCCACCAGTGACAAAGGACAGGGGAGGGTGCATTTT. It is translated as CATSDKGQGRVHF. The rearrangement links TRBV24-1 to TRBJ1-5; 9 positions agree with TRBD1. CDR3 length: 13 residues. V trimming: 4 bases; J trimming: 15 bases; junction bases outside the gene matches: 9. Looked up from germline, CDR1 is KGHDR and CDR2 is SFDVKD.

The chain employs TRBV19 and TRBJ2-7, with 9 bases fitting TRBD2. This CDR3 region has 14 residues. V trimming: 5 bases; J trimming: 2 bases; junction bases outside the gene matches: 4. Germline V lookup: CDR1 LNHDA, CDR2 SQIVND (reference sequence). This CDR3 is CASSGLANTYEQYF. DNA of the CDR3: TGTGCCAGTAGTGGACTAGCGAATACCTACGAGCAGTACTTC. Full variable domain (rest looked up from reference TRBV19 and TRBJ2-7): DGGITQSPKYLFRKEGQNVTLSCEQNLNHDAMYWYRQDPGQGLRLIYYSQIVNDFQKGDIAEGYSVSREKKESFPLTVTSAQKNPTAFYLCASSGLANTYEQYFGPGTRLTVT.

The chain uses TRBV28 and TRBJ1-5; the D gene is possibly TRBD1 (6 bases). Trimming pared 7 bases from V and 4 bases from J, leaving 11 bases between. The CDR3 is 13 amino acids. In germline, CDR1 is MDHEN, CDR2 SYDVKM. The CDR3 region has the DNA TGTGCCAGCAACAGGGCCCTTAATCAGCCCCAGCATTTT. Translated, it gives CASNRALNQPQHF.

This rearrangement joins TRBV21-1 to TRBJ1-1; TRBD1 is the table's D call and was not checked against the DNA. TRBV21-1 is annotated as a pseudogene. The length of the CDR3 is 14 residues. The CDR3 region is CASSKPGMNTEAFF. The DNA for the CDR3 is TGTGCCAGCAGCAAGCCAGGGATGAACACTGAAGCTTTCTTT.

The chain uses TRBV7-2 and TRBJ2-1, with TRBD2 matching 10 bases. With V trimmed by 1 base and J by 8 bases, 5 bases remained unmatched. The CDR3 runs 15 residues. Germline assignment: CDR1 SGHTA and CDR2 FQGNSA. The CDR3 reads CASSLDSGGYDEQFF. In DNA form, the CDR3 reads TGTGCCAGCAGCTTAGATAGCGGGGGGTACGATGAGCAGTTCTTC.

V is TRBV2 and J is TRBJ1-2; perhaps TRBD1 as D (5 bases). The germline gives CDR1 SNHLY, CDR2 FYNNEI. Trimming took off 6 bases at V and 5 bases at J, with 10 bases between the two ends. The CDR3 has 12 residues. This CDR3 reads CASRSPGYGYTF. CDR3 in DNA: TGTGCCAGCAGGAGTCCAGGGTATGGCTACACCTTC.

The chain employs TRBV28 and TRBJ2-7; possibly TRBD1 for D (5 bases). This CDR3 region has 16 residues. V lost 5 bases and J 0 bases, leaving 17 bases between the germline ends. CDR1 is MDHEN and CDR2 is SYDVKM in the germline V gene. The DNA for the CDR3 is TGTGCCAGCAGTCCGACCCGACAGACAAGCTCCTACGAGCAGTACTTC. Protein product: CASSPTRQTSSYEQYF. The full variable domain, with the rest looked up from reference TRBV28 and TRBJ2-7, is DVKVTQSSRYLVKRTGEKVFLECVQDMDHENMFWYRQDPGLGLRLIYFSYDVKMKEKGDIPEGYSVSREKKERFSLILESASTNQTSMYLCASSPTRQTSSYEQYFGPGTRLTVT.